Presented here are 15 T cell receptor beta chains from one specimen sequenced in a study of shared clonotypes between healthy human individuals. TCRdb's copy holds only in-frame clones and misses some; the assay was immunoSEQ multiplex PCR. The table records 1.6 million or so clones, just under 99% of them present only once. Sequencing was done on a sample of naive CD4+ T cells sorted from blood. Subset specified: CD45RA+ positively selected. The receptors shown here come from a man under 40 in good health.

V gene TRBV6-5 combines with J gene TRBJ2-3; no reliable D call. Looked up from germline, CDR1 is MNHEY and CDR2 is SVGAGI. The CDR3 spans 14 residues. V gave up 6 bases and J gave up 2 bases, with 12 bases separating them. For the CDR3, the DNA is TGTGCCAGCAGCCGCGGCGGTCCCACAGATACGCAGTATTTT. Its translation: CASSRGGPTDTQYF.

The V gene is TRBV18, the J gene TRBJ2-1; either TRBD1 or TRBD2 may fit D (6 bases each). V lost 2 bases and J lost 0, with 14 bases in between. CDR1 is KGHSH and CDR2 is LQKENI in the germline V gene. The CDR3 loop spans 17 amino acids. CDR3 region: CASSPLRGPVSYNEQFF. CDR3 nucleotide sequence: TGTGCCAGCTCACCATTACGGGGGCCGGTCTCCTACAATGAGCAGTTCTTC.

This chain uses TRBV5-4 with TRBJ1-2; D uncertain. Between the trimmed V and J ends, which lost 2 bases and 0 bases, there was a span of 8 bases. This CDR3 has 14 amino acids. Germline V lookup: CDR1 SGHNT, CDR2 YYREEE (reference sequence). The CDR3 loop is CASSFWGSNYGYTF. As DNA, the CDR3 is TGTGCCAGCAGCTTCTGGGGTTCTAACTATGGCTACACCTTC.

The CDR3 DNA sequence: TGTGCCAGCAGTGAATACCTCAGGAACACCGGGGAGCTGTTTTTT. Encoded protein: CASSEYLRNTGELFF. This chain uses TRBV25-1 with TRBJ2-2; D not resolved. This CDR3 contains 15 residues. Germline lookup yields CDR1 MGHDK and CDR2 SYGVNS. Trimming removed 0 bases from V and 1 base from J, with 6 bases in between.

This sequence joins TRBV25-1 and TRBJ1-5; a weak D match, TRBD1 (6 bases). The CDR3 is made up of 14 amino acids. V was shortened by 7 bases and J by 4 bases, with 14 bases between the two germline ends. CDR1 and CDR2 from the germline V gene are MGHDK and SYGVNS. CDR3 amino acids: CASKGGTENQPQHF. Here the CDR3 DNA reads TGTGCCAGCAAAGGGGGAACAGAGAATCAGCCCCAGCATTTT.

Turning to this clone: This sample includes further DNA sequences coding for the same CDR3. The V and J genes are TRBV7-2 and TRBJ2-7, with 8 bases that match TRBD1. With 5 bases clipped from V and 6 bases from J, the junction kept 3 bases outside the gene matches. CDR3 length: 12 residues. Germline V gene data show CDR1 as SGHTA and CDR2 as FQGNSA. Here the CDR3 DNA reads TGTGCCAGCAGCCGAACAGGGGGCGAGCAGTACTTC. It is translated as CASSRTGGEQYF.

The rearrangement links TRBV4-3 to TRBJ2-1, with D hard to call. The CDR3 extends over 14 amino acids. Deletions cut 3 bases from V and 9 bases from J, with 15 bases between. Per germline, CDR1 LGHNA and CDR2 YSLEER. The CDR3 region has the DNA TGCGCCAGCAGCCAGGAACTAACTTTGGGTGAGCAGTTCTTC. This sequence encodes CASSQELTLGEQFF.

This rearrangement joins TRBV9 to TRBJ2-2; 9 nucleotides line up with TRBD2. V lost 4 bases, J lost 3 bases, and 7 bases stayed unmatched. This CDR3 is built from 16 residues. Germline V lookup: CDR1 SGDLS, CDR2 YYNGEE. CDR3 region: CASSLRTSADTGELFF. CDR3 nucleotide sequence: TGTGCCAGCAGCCTTCGGACTAGCGCGGACACCGGGGAGCTGTTTTTT.

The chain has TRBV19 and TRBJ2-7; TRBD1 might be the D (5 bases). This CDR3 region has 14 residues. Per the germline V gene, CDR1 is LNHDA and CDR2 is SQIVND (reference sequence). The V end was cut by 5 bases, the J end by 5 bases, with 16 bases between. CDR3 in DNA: TGTGCCAGTAGTGGGATGGGGCGTCTGGACGAGCAGTACTTC. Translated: CASSGMGRLDEQYF.

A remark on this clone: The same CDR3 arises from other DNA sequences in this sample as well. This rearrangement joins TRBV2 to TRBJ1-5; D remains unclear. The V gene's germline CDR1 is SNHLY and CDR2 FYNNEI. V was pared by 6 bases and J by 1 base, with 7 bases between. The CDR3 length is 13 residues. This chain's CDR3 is CASRSDSNQPQHF. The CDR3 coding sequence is TGTGCCAGCAGAAGTGACAGCAATCAGCCCCAGCATTTT. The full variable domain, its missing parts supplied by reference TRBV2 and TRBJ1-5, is EPEVTQTPSHQVTQMGQEVILRCVPISNHLYFYWYRQILGQKVEFLVSFYNNEISEKSEIFDDQFSVERPDGSNFTLKIRSTKLEDSAMYFCASRSDSNQPQHFGDGTRLSIL.

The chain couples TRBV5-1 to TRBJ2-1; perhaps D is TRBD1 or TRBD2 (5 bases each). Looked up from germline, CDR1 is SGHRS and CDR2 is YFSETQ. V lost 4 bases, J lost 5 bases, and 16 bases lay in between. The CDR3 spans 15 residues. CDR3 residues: CASSPEISGHNEQFF. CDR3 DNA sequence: TGCGCCAGCAGCCCCGAGATTTCGGGGCACAATGAGCAGTTCTTC.

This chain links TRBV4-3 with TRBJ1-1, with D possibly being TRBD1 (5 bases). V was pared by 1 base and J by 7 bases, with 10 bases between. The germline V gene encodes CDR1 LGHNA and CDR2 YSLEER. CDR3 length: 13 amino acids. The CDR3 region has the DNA TGCGCCAGCAGCCAAGCAGGGCCAGGTGAAGCTTTCTTT. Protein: CASSQAGPGEAFF.

Here the CDR3 reads CASSLLQGISGANVLTF. CDR3 sequence (DNA): TGTGCCAGCAGCTTACTACAGGGGATCTCTGGGGCCAACGTCCTGACTTTC. The V call is TRBV7-6, the J call TRBJ2-6, with TRBD1 identical over 7 bases. The CDR3 consists of 17 residues. J gave up 0 bases and V 2 bases, and 4 bases lay outside the gene matches. CDR1 is SGHVS and CDR2 is FNYEAQ in the germline V gene.

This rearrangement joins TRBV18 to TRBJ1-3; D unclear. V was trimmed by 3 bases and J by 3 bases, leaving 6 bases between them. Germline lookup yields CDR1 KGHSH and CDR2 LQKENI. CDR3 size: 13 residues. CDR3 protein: CASSPEVGNTIYF. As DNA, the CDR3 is TGTGCCAGCTCACCGGAAGTTGGAAACACCATATATTTT.

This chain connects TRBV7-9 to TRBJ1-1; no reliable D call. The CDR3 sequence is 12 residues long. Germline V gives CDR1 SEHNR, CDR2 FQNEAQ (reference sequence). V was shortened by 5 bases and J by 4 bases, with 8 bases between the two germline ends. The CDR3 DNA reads TGTGCCAGCAGCCTGATGGGCACTGAAGCTTTCTTT. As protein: CASSLMGTEAFF.